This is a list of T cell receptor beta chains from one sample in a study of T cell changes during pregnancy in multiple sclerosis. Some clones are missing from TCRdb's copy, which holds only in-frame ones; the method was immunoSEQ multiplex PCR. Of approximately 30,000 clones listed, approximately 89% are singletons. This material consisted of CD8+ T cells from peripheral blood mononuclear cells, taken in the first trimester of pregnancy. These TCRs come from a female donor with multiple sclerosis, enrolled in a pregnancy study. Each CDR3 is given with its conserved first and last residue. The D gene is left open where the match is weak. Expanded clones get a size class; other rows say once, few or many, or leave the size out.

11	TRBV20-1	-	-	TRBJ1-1	CSVKSNTEAFF	TGCAGTGTTAAAAGCAATACTGAAGCTTTCTTT
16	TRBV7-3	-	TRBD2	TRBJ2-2	CASSHYGAGGAGELFF	TGTGCCAGCAGCCACTACGGTGCGGGGGGCGCCGGGGAGCTGTTTTTT
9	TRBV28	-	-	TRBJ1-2	CASGQGYTF	TGTGCCAGCGGACAGGGCTACACCTTC
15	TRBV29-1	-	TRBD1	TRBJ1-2	CSVYRGRGLRDGYTF	TGCAGCGTGTACAGGGGGCGTGGGTTGAGGGACGGCTACACCTTC
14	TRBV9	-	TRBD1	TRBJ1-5	CASSPGGSNQPQHF	TGTGCCAGCTCCCCAGGGGGAAGCAATCAGCCCCAGCATTTT
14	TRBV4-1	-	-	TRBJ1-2	CASSQETAYYGYTF	TGCGCCAGCAGCCAGGAGACGGCTTACTATGGCTACACCTTC
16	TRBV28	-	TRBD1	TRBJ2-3	CASSFGDRGFADTQYF	TGTGCCAGCAGTTTCGGGGACAGGGGGTTCGCAGATACGCAGTATTTT
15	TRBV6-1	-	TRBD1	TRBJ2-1	CASSLRQGGGNEQFF	TGTGCCAGCAGTTTAAGACAGGGTGGGGGCAATGAGCAGTTCTTC
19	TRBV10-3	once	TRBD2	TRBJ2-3	CAISEYAGLAEFSTDTQYF	TGTGCCATCAGTGAATATGCGGGACTAGCGGAGTTTAGCACAGATACGCAGTATTTT
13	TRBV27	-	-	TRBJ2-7	CASIGGAPYEQYF	TGTGCCAGCATCGGCGGGGCCCCCTACGAGCAGTACTTC
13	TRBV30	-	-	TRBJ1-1	CAWSSDMNTEAFF	TGTGCCTGGAGTAGTGACATGAACACTGAAGCTTTCTTT
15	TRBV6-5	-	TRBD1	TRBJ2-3	CASSYEGTGWDTQYF	TGTGCCAGCAGTTACGAAGGGACAGGGTGGGATACGCAGTATTTT
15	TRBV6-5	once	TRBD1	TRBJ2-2	CASSYLGQGAGELFF	TGTGCCAGCAGTTACCTCGGACAGGGCGCCGGGGAGCTGTTTTTT
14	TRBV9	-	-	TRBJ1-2	CASSVARGGYGYTF	TGTGCCAGCAGCGTAGCCCGGGGAGGCTATGGCTACACCTTC
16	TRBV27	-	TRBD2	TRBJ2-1	CASGPGTSGIGNEQFF	TGTGCCAGCGGCCCCGGGACTAGCGGGATAGGCAATGAGCAGTTCTTC
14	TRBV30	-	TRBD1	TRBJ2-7	CAWSYGQERNEQYF	TGTGCCTGGAGCTACGGACAGGAAAGAAACGAGCAGTACTTC
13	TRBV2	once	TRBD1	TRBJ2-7	CASSAGQAYEQYF	TGTGCCAGCAGTGCGGGACAGGCCTACGAGCAGTACTTC
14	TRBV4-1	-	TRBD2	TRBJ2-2	CASMERETTGELFF	TGCGCCAGCATGGAGCGGGAGACGACCGGGGAGCTGTTTTTT
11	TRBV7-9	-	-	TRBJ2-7	CASSLFNEQYF	TGTGCCAGCAGCTTATTCAACGAGCAGTACTTC
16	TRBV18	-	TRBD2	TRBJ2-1	CASSPTSGRHRNEQFF	TGTGCCAGCTCACCGACTAGCGGTAGACATAGGAATGAGCAGTTCTTC
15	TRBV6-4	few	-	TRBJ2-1	CASSVGRGAADEQFF	TGTGCCAGCAGTGTCGGACGGGGGGCGGCTGATGAGCAGTTCTTC
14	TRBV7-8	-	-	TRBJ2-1	CASRLLTGHNEQFF	TGTGCCAGCAGATTACTAACGGGTCACAATGAGCAGTTCTTC
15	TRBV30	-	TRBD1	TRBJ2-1	CAWSVAGGSYNEQFF	TGTGCCTGGAGTGTAGCAGGGGGCTCCTACAATGAGCAGTTCTTC
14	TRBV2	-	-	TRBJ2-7	CASSEDSNYYEQYF	TGTGCCAGCAGTGAGGACTCCAACTACTACGAGCAGTACTTC
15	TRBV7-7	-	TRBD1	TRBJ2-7	CASSLGPGQDYEQYF	TGTGCCAGCAGCTTGGGACCGGGACAGGACTACGAGCAGTACTTC
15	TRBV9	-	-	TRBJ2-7	CASSEPGGPTYEQYF	TGTGCCAGCAGCGAACCTGGGGGCCCAACCTACGAGCAGTACTTC